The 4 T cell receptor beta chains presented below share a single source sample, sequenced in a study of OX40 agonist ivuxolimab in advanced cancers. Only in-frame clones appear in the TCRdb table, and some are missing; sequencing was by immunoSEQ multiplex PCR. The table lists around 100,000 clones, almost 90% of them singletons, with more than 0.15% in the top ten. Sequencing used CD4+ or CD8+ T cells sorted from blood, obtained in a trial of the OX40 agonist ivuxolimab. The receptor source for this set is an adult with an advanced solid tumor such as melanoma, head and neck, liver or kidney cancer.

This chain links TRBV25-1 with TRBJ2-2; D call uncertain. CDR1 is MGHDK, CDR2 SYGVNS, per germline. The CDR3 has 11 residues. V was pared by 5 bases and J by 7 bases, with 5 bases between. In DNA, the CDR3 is TGTGCCAGCAGTACGGTCGGGGAGCTGTTTTTT. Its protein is CASSTVGELFF. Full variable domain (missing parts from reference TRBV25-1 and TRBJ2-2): EADIYQTPRYLVIGTGKKITLECSQTMGHDKMYWYQQDPGMELHLIHYSYGVNSTEKGDLSSESTVSRIRTEHFPLTLESARPSHTSQYLCASSTVGELFFGEGSRLTVL.

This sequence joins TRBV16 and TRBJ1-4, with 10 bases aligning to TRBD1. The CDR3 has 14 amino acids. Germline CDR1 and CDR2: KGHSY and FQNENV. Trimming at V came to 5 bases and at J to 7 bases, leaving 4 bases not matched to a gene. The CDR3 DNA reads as TGTGCCAGCAGCTTTGACAGGGGGCTTGAAAAACTGTTTTTT. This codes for CASSFDRGLEKLFF.

In nucleotides, the CDR3 is TGTGCTAGTGGTTTGGAGCCCAACACTGAAGCTTTCTTT. This encodes CASGLEPNTEAFF. This sequence joins TRBV12-5 and TRBJ1-1; unclear D gene. Trimming took off 1 base at V and 2 bases at J, with 5 bases between the two ends. The CDR3 has 13 residues. Germline V gene data show CDR1 as LGHNT and CDR2 as FRNRAP.

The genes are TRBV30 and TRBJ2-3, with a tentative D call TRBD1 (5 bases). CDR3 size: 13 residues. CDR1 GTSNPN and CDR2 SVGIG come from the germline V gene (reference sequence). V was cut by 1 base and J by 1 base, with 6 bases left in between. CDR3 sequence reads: CAWSGQRTDTQYF. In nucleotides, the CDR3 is TGTGCCTGGAGTGGACAGCGCACAGATACGCAGTATTTT.